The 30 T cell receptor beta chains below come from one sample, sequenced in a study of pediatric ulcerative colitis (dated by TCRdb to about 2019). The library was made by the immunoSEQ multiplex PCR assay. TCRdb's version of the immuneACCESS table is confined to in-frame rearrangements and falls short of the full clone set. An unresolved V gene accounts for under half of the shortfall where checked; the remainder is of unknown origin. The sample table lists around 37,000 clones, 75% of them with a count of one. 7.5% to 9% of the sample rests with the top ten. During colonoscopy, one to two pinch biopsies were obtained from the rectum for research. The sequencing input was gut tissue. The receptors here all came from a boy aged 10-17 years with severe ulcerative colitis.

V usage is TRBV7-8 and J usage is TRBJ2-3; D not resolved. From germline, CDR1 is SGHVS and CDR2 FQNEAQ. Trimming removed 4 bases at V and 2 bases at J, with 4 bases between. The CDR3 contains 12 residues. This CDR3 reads CASSSNTDTQYF. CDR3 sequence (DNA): TGTGCCAGCAGCTCCAACACAGATACGCAGTATTTT.

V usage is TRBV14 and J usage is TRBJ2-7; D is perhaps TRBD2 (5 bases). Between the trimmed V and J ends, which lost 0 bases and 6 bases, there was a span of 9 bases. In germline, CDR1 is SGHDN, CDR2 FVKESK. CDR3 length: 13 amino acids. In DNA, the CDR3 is TGTGCCAGCAGCCAAGACGACGGGGTCGAGCAGTACTTC. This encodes CASSQDDGVEQYF. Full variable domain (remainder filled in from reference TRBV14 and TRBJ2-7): EAGVTQFPSHSVIEKGQTVTLRCDPISGHDNLYWYRRVMGKEIKFLLHFVKESKQDESGMPNNRFLAERTGGTYSTLKVQPAELEDSGVYFCASSQDDGVEQYFGPGTRLTVT.

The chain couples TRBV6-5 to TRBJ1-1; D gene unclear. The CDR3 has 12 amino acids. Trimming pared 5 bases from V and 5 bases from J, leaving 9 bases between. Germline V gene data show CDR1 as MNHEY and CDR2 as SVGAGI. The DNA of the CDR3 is TGTGCCAGCAGTAAAAGGTTAACTGAAGCTTTCTTT. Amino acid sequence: CASSKRLTEAFF.

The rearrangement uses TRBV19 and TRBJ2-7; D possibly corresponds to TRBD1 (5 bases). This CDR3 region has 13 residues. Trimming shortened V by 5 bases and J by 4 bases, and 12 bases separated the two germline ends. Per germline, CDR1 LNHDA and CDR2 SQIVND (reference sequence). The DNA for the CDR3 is TGTGCCAGTAGTTTAGGGGTAGAGTACGAGCAGTACTTC. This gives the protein CASSLGVEYEQYF.

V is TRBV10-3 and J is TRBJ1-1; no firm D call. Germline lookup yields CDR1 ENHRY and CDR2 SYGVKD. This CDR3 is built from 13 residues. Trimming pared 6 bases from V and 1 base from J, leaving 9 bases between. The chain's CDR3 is CAISKMKNTEAFF. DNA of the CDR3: TGTGCCATCAGCAAGATGAAGAACACTGAAGCTTTCTTT.

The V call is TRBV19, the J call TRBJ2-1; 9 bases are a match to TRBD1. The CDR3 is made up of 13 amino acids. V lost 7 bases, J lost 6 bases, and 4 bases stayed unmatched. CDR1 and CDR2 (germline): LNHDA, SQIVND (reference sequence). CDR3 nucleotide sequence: TGTGCCAGTAATGGGGACAGGGTCAATGAGCAGTTCTTC. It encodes CASNGDRVNEQFF. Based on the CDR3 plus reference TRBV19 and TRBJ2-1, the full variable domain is DGGITQSPKYLFRKEGQNVTLSCEQNLNHDAMYWYRQDPGQGLRLIYYSQIVNDFQKGDIAEGYSVSREKKESFPLTVTSAQKNPTAFYLCASNGDRVNEQFFGPGTRLTVL.

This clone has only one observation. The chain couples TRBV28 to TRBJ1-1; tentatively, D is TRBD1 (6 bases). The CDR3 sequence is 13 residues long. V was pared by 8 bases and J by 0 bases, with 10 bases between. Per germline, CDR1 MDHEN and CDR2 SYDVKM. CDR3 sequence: CASGGRLNTEAFF. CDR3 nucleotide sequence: TGTGCCAGCGGGGGGCGGCTGAACACTGAAGCTTTCTTT.

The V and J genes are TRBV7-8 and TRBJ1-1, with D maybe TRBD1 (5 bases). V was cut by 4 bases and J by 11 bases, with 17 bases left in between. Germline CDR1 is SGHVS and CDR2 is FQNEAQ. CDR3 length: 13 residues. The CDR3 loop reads CASSWGPRKEAFF. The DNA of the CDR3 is TGTGCCAGCAGCTGGGGACCGAGAAAGGAGGCTTTCTTT.

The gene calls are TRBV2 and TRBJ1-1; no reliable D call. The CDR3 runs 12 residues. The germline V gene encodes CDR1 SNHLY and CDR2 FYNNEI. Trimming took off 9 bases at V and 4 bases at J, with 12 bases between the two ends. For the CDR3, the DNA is TGTGCCAGGAATAGGGTGGGCACTGAAGCTTTCTTT. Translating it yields CARNRVGTEAFF.

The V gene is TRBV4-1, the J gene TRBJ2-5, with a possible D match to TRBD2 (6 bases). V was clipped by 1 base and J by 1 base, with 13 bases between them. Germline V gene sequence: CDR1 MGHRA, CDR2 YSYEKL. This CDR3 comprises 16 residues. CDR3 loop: CASSQVLEGLQETQYF. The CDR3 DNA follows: TGCGCCAGCAGCCAAGTGTTGGAGGGACTCCAAGAGACCCAGTACTTC.

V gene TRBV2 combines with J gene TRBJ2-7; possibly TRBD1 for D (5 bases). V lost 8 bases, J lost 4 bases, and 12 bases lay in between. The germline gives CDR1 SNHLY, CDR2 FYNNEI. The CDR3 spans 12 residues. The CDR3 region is CASGGREYEQYF. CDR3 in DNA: TGTGCCAGCGGCGGCAGGGAATACGAGCAGTACTTC.

The CDR3 spells CASSVGGGSDGYTF. CDR3 nucleotide sequence: TGTGCCAGCAGCGTAGGAGGCGGATCGGATGGCTACACCTTC. The chain employs TRBV9 and TRBJ1-2; D unclear. The ends were cut back, 0 bases at V and 6 bases at J, with 12 bases in the middle. This CDR3 has 14 residues. Germline lookup yields CDR1 SGDLS and CDR2 YYNGEE.

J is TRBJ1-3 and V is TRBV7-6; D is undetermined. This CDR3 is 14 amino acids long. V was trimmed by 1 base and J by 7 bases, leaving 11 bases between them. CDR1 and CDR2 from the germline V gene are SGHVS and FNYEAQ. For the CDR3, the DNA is TGTGCCAGCAGCTTAGATAGGGCTTTGAACACCATATATTTT. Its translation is CASSLDRALNTIYF.

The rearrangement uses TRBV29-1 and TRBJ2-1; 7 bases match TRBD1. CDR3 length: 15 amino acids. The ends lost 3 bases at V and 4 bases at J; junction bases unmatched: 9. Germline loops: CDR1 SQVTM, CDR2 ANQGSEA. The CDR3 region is CSVEIWDSKYNEQFF. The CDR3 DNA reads TGCAGCGTTGAGATCTGGGACAGCAAATACAATGAGCAGTTCTTC.

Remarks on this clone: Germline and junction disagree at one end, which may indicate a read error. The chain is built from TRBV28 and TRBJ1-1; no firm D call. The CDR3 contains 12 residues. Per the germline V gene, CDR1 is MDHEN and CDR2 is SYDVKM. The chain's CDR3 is CASRLENTEAFF. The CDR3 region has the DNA TGTGCCAGCCGTTTGGAAAACACTGAAGCTTTCTTT.

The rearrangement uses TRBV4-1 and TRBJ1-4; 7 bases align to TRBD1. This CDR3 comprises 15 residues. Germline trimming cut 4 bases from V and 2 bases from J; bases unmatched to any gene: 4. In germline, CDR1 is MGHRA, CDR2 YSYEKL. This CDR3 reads CASSPPGQTNEKLFF. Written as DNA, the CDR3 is TGCGCCAGCAGCCCACCGGGACAGACTAATGAAAAACTGTTTTTT.

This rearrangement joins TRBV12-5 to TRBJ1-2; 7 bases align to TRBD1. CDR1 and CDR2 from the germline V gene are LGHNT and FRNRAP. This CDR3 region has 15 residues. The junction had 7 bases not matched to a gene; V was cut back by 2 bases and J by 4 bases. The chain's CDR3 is CASGLNGGQLYGYTF. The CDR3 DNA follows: TGTGCTAGTGGTTTGAACGGGGGACAGCTCTATGGCTACACCTTC.

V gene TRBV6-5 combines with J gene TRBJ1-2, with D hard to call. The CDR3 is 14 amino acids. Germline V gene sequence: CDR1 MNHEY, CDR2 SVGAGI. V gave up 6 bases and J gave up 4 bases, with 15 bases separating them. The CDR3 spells CASSRRGYSYGYTF. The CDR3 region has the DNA TGTGCCAGCAGCCGACGCGGGTACTCCTATGGCTACACCTTC.

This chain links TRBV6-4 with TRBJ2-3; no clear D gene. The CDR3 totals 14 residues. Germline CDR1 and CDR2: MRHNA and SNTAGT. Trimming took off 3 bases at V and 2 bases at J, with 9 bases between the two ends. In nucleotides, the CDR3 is TGTGCCAGCAGTGAGGGTGAGAACACAGATACGCAGTATTTT. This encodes CASSEGENTDTQYF.

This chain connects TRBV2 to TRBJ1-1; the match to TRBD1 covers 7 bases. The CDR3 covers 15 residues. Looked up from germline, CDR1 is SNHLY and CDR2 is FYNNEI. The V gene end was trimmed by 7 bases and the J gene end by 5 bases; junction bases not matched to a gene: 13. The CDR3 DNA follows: TGTGCCAGCAATCGGATGGGAGGGGGCCGGACTGAAGCTTTCTTT. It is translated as CASNRMGGGRTEAFF.

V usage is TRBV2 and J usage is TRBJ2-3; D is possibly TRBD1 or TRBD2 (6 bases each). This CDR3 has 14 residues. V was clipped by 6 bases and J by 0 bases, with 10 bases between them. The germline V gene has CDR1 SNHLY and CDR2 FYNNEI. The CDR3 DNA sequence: TGTGCCAGCAGCATAGGGGGGAGCACAGATACGCAGTATTTT. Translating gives CASSIGGSTDTQYF.

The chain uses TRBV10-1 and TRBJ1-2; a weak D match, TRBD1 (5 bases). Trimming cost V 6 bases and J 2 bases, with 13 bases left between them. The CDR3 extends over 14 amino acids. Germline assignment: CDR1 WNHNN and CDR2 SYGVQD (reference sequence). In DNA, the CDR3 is TGCGCCAGCAGCGAGGGCCCAGGGAACTATGGCTACACCTTC. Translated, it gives CASSEGPGNYGYTF.

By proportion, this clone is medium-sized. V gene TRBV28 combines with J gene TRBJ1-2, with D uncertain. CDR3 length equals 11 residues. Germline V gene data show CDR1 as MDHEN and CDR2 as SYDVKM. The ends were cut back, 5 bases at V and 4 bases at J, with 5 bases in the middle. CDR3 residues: CASSRLYGYTF. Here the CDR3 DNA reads TGTGCCAGCAGTCGGCTCTATGGCTACACCTTC.

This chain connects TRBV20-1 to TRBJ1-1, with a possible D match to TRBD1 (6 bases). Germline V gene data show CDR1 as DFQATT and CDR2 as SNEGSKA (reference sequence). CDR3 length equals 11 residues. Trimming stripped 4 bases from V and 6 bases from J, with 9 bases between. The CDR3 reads CSAKQGPEAFF. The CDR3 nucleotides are TGCAGTGCTAAACAGGGTCCTGAAGCTTTCTTT.

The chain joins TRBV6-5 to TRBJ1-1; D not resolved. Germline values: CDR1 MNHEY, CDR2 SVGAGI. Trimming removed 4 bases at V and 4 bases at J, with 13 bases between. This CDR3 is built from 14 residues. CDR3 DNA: TGTGCCAGCAGTTTTGTTCACACTGGCACTGAAGCTTTCTTT. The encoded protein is CASSFVHTGTEAFF.

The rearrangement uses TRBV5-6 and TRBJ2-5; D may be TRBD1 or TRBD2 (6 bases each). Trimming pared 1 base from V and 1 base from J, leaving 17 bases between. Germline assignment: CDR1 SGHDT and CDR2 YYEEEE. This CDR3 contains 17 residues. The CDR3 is CASSLRGQWGAQETQYF. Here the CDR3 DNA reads TGTGCCAGCAGCTTGAGGGGCCAGTGGGGGGCCCAAGAGACCCAGTACTTC.

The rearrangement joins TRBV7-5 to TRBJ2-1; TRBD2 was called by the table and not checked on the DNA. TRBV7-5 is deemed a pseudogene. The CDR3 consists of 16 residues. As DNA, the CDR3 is TGTGTCAGAAGCCTCGAAATGGGAGTGGTTTACAATGAGCAGTTCTTC. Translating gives CVRSLEMGVVYNEQFF.

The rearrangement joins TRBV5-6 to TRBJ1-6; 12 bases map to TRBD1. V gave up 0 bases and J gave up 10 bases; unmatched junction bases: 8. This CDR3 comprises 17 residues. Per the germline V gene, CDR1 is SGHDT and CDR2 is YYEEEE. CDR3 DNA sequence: TGTGCCAGCAGCTTGGACGGGACAGGGGGCACTCCCTCACCCCTCCACTTT. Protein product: CASSLDGTGGTPSPLHF.

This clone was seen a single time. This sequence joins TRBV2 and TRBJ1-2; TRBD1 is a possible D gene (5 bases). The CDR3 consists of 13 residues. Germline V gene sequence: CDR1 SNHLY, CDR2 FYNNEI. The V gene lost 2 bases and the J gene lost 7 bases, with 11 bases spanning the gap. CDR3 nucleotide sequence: TGTGCCAGCAGTGAACAGGGTATCGGTGGCTACACCTTC. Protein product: CASSEQGIGGYTF.

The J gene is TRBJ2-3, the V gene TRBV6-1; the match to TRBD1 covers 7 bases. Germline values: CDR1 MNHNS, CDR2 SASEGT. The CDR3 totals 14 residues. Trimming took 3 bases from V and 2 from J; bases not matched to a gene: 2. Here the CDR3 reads CASSDQGVTDTQYF. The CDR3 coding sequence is TGTGCCAGCAGTGATCAGGGGGTCACAGATACGCAGTATTTT.